The 20 T cell receptor beta chains given below trace back to one sample, sequenced in a study of cytomegalovirus exposure and HLA in healthy donors. A multiplex PCR was run with 60 Vbeta primers and 13 Jbeta primers. This table comes from immunoSEQ multiplex PCR, and its TCRdb copy is limited to in-frame clones, with some not included. Counted here are approximately 170,000 clones, around 81% occurring once; the ten biggest clones make up less than 2%. The material sequenced was PBMCs. These receptors were taken from a man between 35 and 55 years old in good health and CMV-seronegative.

The DNA of the CDR3 is TGCGCCAGCAGCTTGGTCCGCGGATACGAGCAGTACTTC. Protein: CASSLVRGYEQYF. V is TRBV5-1 and J is TRBJ2-5; D uncertain. Matching the DNA end better, TRBJ2-7 makes the J call doubtful. From germline, CDR1 is SGHRS and CDR2 YFSETQ. This CDR3 is built from 13 residues.

The rearrangement joins TRBV7-3 to TRBJ2-4; D might be TRBD2 (5 bases). Germline CDR1 reads SGHTA; CDR2 reads FQGTGA. Trimming shortened V by 1 base and J by 0 bases, and 13 bases separated the two germline ends. The CDR3 is 17 amino acids. The CDR3, as DNA: TGTGCCAGCAGCTTAAGGACGGGAAATCTAGCCAAAAACATTCAGTACTTC. It is translated as CASSLRTGNLAKNIQYF.

V is TRBV19 and J is TRBJ2-5, with D perhaps matching TRBD1 (6 bases). The CDR3 totals 14 residues. Germline-derived CDR1 and CDR2 are LNHDA and SQIVND (reference sequence). The germline V and J ends were trimmed by 9 bases and 4 bases, with 18 bases remaining between them. CDR3 protein: CASWGQGRGETQYF. In DNA, the CDR3 is TGTGCCAGCTGGGGCCAGGGCAGGGGAGAGACCCAGTACTTC.

This chain links TRBV9 with TRBJ2-2, with 12 bases aligning to TRBD2. Germline V gene sequence: CDR1 SGDLS, CDR2 YYNGEE. CDR3 length: 16 amino acids. V trimming: 3 bases; J trimming: 3 bases; junction bases outside the gene matches: 3. As DNA, the CDR3 is TGTGCCAGCAGCGAGACTAGCGGGAGTTACACCGGGGAGCTGTTTTTT. Translated, it gives CASSETSGSYTGELFF. The entire variable domain, with the rest obtained from reference TRBV9 and TRBJ2-2, is as follows: DSGVTQTPKHLITATGQRVTLRCSPRSGDLSVYWYQQSLDQGLQFLIQYYNGEERAKGNILERFSAQQFPDLHSELNLSSLELGDSALYFCASSETSGSYTGELFFGEGSRLTVL.

This clone was observed once. The chain couples TRBV27 to TRBJ2-7; TRBD1 aligns across 7 bases. Trimming at V came to 6 bases and at J to 1 base, leaving 9 bases not matched to a gene. Germline-derived CDR1 and CDR2 are MNHEY and SMNVEV (reference sequence). CDR3 length: 15 amino acids. The chain's CDR3 is CASSPSPGGSYEQYF. In nucleotides, the CDR3 is TGTGCCAGCAGCCCCTCGCCAGGGGGTTCCTACGAGCAGTACTTC.

This sequence joins TRBV5-4 and TRBJ1-1, with a tentative D call TRBD1 (5 bases). From germline, CDR1 is SGHNT and CDR2 YYREEE (reference sequence). The CDR3 is 12 residues long. V lost 1 base and J 6 bases, leaving 7 bases between the germline ends. The CDR3 here is CASSLWGAEAFF. The CDR3 DNA reads TGTGCCAGCAGCTTGTGGGGGGCTGAAGCTTTCTTT.

This sequence joins TRBV15 and TRBJ2-7, with 7 nucleotides matching TRBD1. V shed 0 bases, J shed 0 bases, and the junction held 5 bases outside the gene matches. The CDR3 consists of 16 residues. The germline V gene encodes CDR1 LNHNV and CDR2 YYDKDF (reference sequence). In nucleotides, the CDR3 is TGTGCCACCAGCAGAGATGGGGGACAGCTCTCCTACGAGCAGTACTTC. It codes for CATSRDGGQLSYEQYF.

The V call is TRBV6-1, the J call TRBJ1-5, with D possibly being TRBD1 (5 bases). The CDR3 loop spans 14 amino acids. The germline CDR1 and CDR2 sequences are MNHNS and SASEGT. Trimming took off 1 base at V and 5 bases at J, with 9 bases between the two ends. The DNA for the CDR3 is TGTGCCAGCAGTGAAGGGGCAGGGTATCAGCCCCAGCATTTT. This encodes CASSEGAGYQPQHF.

This clone was seen only a few times. Compared with germline, one end of the junction differs, possibly owing to a read error. The rearrangement joins TRBV25-1 to TRBJ1-2, with 8 bases lining up with TRBD1. The CDR3 loop spans 10 amino acids. Germline CDR1 and CDR2: MGHDK and SYGVNS. The DNA for the CDR3 is TGTGCCAGCACAGGACAGGGCAATGACTTC. Protein sequence: CASTGQGNDF.

V and J are TRBV5-4 and TRBJ2-2; 7 bases are shared with TRBD2. Germline assignment: CDR1 SGHNT and CDR2 YYREEE (reference sequence). Trimming cost V 6 bases and J 0 bases; bases outside gene matches: 8. The CDR3 consists of 16 residues. CDR3 nucleotide sequence: TGTGCCAGCACCGCGGGTAGCGGGCCGAACACCGGGGAGCTGTTTTTT. The encoded protein is CASTAGSGPNTGELFF. The full variable domain, completed using reference TRBV5-4 and TRBJ2-2, is ETGVTQSPTHLIKTRGQQVTLRCSSQSGHNTVSWYQQALGQGPQFIFQYYREEENGRGNFPPRFSGLQFPNYSSELNVNALELDDSALYLCASTAGSGPNTGELFFGEGSRLTVL.

This clone was seen a few times. The CDR3 loop reads CASSEGRGTDTQYF. CDR3 in DNA: TGTGCCAGCAGTGAAGGCAGGGGCACAGATACGCAGTATTTT. The V and J genes are TRBV25-1 and TRBJ2-3; D might be TRBD1 (5 bases). Trimming took off 2 bases at V and 1 base at J, with 7 bases between the two ends. This CDR3 spans 14 amino acids. Germline CDR1 is MGHDK and CDR2 is SYGVNS.

The rearrangement links TRBV5-1 to TRBJ1-1, with D possibly TRBD1 on 6 matching bases. Deletions cut 3 bases from V and 11 bases from J, with 11 bases between. CDR3 length equals 11 residues. Per the germline V gene, CDR1 is SGHRS and CDR2 is YFSETQ. This chain's CDR3 is CASSSTGSAFF. The CDR3 coding sequence is TGCGCCAGCAGCTCAACAGGGAGTGCTTTCTTT.

Details on this clone: An end of the junction does not agree with germline; a read error may underlie this. This chain links TRBV5-8 with TRBJ2-4, with D perhaps matching TRBD2 (5 bases). This CDR3 has 12 amino acids. Per germline, CDR1 SGHTS and CDR2 YDEGEE. The CDR3: CAVTGEKNSQYF. For the CDR3, the DNA is TGTGCCGTCACCGGGGAAAAAAACAGTCAGTACTTC.

This clone was recorded a few times. A junction end diverges from the germline sequence, so it may reflect a read error. The J gene is TRBJ2-1, the V gene TRBV7-9, with D maybe TRBD2 (5 bases). In germline, CDR1 is SEHNR, CDR2 FQNEAQ (reference sequence). This CDR3 has 15 amino acids. CDR3 in amino acids: CSSSFGGPPYNEQFF. CDR3 in DNA: TGTTCCAGCAGCTTCGGCGGGCCCCCCTACAATGAGCAGTTCTTC.

The CDR3 DNA sequence: TGTGCCAGCAGCTTCCCTGACACCGGGGAGCTGTTTTTT. It is translated as CASSFPDTGELFF. The chain carries TRBV5-4 and TRBJ2-2; D gene ambiguous. Trimming took 2 bases from V and 3 from J, leaving 5 bases between them. The CDR3 spans 13 residues. CDR1 SGHNT and CDR2 YYREEE come from the germline V gene (reference sequence).

This clone is a singleton in its sample. The chain's CDR3 is CASSQEGATEAFF. The CDR3 DNA sequence: TGTGCCAGCAGCCAGGAGGGGGCCACTGAAGCTTTCTTT. This rearrangement joins TRBV9 to TRBJ1-1; 7 nucleotides match TRBD1. The CDR3 is made up of 13 amino acids. V gave up 4 bases and J gave up 4 bases; unmatched junction bases: 4. The germline V gene has CDR1 SGDLS and CDR2 YYNGEE.

V and J are TRBV19 and TRBJ1-1; D gene unclear. Trimming pared 5 bases from V and 0 bases from J, leaving 7 bases between. Per germline, CDR1 LNHDA and CDR2 SQIVND (reference sequence). This CDR3 has 13 amino acids. The CDR3 loop is CASSAALNTEAFF. The CDR3 bases are TGTGCCAGTAGTGCGGCCCTGAACACTGAAGCTTTCTTT.

The rearrangement links TRBV2 to TRBJ2-7; weak D call: TRBD2 (6 bases). This CDR3 has 14 amino acids. CDR1 is SNHLY, CDR2 FYNNEI, per germline. Trimming pared 10 bases from V and 3 bases from J, leaving 19 bases between. The CDR3 is CATLPWGTFYEQYF. The CDR3 DNA follows: TGTGCCACACTCCCCTGGGGGACTTTCTACGAGCAGTACTTC.

The gene calls are TRBV2 and TRBJ2-1; TRBD1 matches at 11 bases. The CDR3 length is 16 residues. Germline CDR1 SNHLY, CDR2 FYNNEI. Trimming took 7 bases from V and 8 from J; bases not matched to a gene: 13. The CDR3 spells CASTVTTGTGGYEQFF. CDR3 in DNA: TGTGCCAGCACTGTGACTACCGGGACAGGGGGTTATGAGCAGTTCTTC.

The rearrangement uses TRBV7-8 and TRBJ2-7, with TRBD2 as a possible D gene (5 bases). The CDR3 length is 18 residues. Germline CDR1 is SGHVS and CDR2 is FQNEAQ. V lost 3 bases to trimming and J lost 0 bases, with 21 bases between them. The CDR3 loop reads CASSLFQVGSSDSYEQYF. The CDR3 DNA is TGTGCCAGCAGCTTGTTCCAAGTGGGAAGTAGCGACTCCTACGAGCAGTACTTC.